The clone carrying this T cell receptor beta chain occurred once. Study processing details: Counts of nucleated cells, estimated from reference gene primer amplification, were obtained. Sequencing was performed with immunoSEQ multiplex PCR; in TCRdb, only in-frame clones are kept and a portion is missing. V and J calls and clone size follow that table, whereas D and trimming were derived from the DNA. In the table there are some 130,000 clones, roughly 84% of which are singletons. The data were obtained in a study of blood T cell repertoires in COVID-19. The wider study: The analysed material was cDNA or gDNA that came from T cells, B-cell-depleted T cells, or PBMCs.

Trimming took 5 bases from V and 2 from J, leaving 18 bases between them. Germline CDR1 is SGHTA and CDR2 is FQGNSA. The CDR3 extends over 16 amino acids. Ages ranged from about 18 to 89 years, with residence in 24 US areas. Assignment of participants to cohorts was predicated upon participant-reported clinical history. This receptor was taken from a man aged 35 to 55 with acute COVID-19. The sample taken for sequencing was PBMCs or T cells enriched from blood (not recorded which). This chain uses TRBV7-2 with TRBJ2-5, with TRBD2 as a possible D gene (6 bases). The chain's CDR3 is CASSPINLGGQETQYF. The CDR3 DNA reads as TGTGCCAGCAGCCCAATAAACCTCGGAGGGCAAGAGACCCAGTACTTC. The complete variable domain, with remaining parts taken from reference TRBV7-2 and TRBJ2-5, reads GAGVSQSPSNKVTEKGKDVELRCDPISGHTALYWYRQSLGQGLEFLIYFQGNSAPDKSGLPSDRFSAERTGGSVSTLTIQRTQQEDSAVYLCASSPINLGGQETQYFGPGTRLLVL.